The 3 T cell receptor beta chains listed next were all sequenced from one sample in a study of blood T cell repertoires in COVID-19. Only in-frame clones appear in the TCRdb table, and some are missing; sequencing was by immunoSEQ multiplex PCR. This table holds 350,000 or so clones, approximately 86% found once. Sample: PBMCs or T cells enriched from blood (not recorded which). These receptor sequences come from a woman aged 40 to 50 with acute COVID-19.

The rearrangement joins TRBV10-3 to TRBJ1-1; D possibly corresponds to TRBD1 (6 bases). The germline V gene has CDR1 ENHRY and CDR2 SYGVKD. This CDR3 has 15 residues. V lost 6 bases, J lost 0 bases, and 14 bases lay in between. The CDR3 bases are TGTGCCATCAGCAACCAGGGGAATCTGAACACTGAAGCTTTCTTT. This codes for CAISNQGNLNTEAFF.

The chain carries TRBV6-5 and TRBJ2-7; 9 bases fit TRBD2. The ends lost 5 bases at V and 5 bases at J; junction bases unmatched: 10. In germline, CDR1 is MNHEY, CDR2 SVGAGI. CDR3 length: 15 amino acids. DNA for the CDR3: TGTGCCAGCAGTAACCGGGGACTAGCTAACCACGAGCAGTACTTC. This sequence encodes CASSNRGLANHEQYF.

The V gene is TRBV6-2 or TRBV6-3, the J gene TRBJ2-1, with a possible D match to TRBD1 (5 bases). Germline V gene sequence: CDR1 MNHEY, CDR2 SVGEGT. There are 13 residues in the CDR3. Trimming removed 0 bases at V and 8 bases at J, with 8 bases between. The DNA of the CDR3 is TGTGCCAGCAGTTACTCGGGGCTCCATGAGCAGTTCTTC. Translation: CASSYSGLHEQFF.